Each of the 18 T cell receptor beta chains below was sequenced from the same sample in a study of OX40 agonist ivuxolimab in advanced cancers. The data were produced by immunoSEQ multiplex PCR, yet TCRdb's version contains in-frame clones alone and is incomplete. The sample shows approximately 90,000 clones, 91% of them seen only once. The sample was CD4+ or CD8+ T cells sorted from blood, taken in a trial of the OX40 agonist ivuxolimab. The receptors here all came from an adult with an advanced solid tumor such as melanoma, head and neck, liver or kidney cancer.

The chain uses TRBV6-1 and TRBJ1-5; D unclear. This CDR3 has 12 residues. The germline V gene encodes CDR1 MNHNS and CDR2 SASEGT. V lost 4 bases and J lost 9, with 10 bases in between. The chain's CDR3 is CASSATVGPQHF. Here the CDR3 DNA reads TGTGCCAGCAGTGCAACCGTAGGGCCCCAGCATTTT.

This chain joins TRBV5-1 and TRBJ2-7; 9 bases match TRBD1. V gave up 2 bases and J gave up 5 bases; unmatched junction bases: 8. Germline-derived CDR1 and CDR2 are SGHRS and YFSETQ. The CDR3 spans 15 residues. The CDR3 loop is CASSLQGQGNNEQYF. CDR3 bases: TGCGCCAGCAGCTTACAGGGACAGGGTAACAACGAGCAGTACTTC.

In DNA form, the CDR3 reads TGTGCCAGCAGCTTAGAGGTAGTGAACCACGAGCAGTACTTC. It is translated as CASSLEVVNHEQYF. The rearrangement uses TRBV11-2 and TRBJ2-7; D uncertain. Trimming removed 0 bases at V and 5 bases at J, with 11 bases between. Germline CDR1 reads SGHAT; CDR2 reads FQNNGV. The CDR3 runs to 14 residues. The full variable domain, completed using reference TRBV11-2 and TRBJ2-7, is EAGVAQSPRYKIIEKRQSVAFWCNPISGHATLYWYQQILGQGPKLLIQFQNNGVVDDSQLPKDRFSAERLKGVDSTLKIQPAKLEDSAVYLCASSLEVVNHEQYFGPGTRLTVT.

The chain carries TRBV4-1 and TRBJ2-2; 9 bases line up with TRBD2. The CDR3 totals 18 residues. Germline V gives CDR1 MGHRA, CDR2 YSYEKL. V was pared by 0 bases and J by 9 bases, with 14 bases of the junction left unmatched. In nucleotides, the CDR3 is TGCGCCAGCAGCCAAGAGAGCCTAGCGGGACGCCTCCCCCGGGAGCTGTTTTTT. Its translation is CASSQESLAGRLPRELFF.

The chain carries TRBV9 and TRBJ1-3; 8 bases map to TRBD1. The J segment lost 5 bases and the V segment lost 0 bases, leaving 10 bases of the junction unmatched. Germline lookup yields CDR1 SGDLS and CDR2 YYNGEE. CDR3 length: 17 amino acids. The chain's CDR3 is CASSVAPATGARNTIYF. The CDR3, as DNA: TGTGCCAGCAGCGTAGCCCCCGCGACAGGGGCCCGAAACACCATATATTTT.

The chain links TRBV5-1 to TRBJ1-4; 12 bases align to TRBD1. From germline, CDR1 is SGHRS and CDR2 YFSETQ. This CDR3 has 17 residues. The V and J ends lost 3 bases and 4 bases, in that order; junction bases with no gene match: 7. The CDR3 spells CASSSGQGATGNEKLFF. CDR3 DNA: TGCGCCAGCAGCTCGGGACAGGGGGCGACGGGTAATGAAAAACTGTTTTTT.

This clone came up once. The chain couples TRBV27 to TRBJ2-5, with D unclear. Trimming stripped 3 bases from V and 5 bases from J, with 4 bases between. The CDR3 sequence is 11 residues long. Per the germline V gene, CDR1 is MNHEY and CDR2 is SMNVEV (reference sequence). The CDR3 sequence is CASSFRETQYF. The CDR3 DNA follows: TGTGCCAGCAGTTTTAGGGAGACCCAGTACTTC.

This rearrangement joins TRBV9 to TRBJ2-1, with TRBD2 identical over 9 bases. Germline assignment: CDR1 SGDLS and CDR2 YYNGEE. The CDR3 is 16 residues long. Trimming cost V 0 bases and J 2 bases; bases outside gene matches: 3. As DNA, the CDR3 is TGTGCCAGCAGCGTAGGTGCTAGCGGGGCCTACAATGAGCAGTTCTTC. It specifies CASSVGASGAYNEQFF.

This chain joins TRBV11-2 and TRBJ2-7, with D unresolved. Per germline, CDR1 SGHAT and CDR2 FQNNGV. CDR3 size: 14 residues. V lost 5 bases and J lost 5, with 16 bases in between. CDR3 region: CASSQIAGLDEQYF. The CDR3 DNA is TGTGCCAGCAGCCAAATAGCTGGGTTGGACGAGCAGTACTTC.

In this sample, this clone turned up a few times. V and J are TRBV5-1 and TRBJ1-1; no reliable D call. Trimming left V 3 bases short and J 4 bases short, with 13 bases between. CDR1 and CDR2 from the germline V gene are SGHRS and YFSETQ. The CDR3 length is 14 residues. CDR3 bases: TGCGCCAGCAGCTCAACGGGAGGGAGCACTGAAGCTTTCTTT. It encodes CASSSTGGSTEAFF. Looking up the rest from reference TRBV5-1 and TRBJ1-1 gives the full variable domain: KAGVTQTPRYLIKTRGQQVTLSCSPISGHRSVSWYQQTPGQGLQFLFEYFSETQRNKGNFPGRFSGRQFSNSRSEMNVSTLELGDSALYLCASSSTGGSTEAFFGQGTRLTVV.

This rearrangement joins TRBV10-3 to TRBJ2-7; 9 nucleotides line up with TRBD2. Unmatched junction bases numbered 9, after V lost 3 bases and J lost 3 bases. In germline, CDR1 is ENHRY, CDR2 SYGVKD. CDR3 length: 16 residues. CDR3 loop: CAISDPGASGNYEQYF. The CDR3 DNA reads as TGTGCCATCAGTGACCCCGGGGCTAGCGGGAACTACGAGCAGTACTTC.

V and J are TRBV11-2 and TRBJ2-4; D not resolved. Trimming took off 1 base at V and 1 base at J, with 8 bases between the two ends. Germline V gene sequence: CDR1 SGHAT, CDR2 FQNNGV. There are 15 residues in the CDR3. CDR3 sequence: CASSLGRVAKNIQYF. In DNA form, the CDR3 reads TGTGCCAGCAGCTTAGGACGGGTGGCCAAAAACATTCAGTACTTC.

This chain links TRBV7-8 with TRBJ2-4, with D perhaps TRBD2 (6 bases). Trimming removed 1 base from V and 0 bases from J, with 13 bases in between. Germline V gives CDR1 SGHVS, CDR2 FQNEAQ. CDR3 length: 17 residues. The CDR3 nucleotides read TGTGCCAGCAGCTTAGTTGGAGGGAGGCTAGCCAAAAACATTCAGTACTTC. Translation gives CASSLVGGRLAKNIQYF.

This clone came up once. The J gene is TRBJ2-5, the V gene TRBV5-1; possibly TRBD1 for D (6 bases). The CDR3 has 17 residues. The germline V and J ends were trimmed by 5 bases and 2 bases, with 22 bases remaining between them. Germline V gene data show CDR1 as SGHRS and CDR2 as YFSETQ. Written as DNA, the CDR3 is TGCGCCAGCAGTCAAAGTGGTGGGGGCGTAAAACAAGAGACCCAGTACTTC. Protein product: CASSQSGGGVKQETQYF.

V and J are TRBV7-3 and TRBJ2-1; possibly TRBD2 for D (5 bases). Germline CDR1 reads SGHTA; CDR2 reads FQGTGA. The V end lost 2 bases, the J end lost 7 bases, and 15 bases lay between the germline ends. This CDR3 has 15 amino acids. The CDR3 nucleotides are TGTGCCAGCAGCTTAGCTCGTACCGGGAATAATGAGCAGTTCTTC. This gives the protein CASSLARTGNNEQFF.

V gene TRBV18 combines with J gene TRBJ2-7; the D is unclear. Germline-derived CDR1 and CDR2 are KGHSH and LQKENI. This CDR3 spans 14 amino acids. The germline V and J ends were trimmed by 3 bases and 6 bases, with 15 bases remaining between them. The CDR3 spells CASSPYQAGLEQYF. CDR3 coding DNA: TGTGCCAGCTCACCCTACCAGGCAGGCCTCGAGCAGTACTTC.

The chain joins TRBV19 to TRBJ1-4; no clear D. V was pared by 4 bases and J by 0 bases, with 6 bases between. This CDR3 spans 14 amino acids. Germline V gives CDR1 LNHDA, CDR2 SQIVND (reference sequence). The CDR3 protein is CASSSQTTNEKLFF. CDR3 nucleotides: TGTGCCAGTAGTAGCCAAACAACTAATGAAAAACTGTTTTTT.

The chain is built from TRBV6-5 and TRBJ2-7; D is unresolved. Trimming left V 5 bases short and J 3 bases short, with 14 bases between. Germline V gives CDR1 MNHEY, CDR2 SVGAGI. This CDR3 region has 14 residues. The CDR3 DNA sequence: TGTGCCAGCAGTCACCGGGCTATGAACTACGAGCAGTACTTC. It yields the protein CASSHRAMNYEQYF.